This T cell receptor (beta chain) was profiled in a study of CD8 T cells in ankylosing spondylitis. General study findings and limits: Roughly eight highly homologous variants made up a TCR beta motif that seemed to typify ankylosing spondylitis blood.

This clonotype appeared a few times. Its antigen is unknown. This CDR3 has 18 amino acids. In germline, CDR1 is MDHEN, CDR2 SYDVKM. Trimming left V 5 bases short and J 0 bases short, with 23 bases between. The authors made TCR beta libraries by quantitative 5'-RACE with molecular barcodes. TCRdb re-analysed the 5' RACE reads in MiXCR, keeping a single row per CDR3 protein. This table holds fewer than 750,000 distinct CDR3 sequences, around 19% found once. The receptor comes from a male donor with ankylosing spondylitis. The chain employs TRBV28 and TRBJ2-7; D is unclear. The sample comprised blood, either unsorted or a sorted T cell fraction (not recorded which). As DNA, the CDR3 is TGTGCCAGCAGTCCCAGCCTTGGTTTGGGCAGTCTCTCCTACGAGCAGTACTTC. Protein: CASSPSLGLGSLSYEQYF.